This T cell receptor beta chain was sequenced in a study of tumor and adjacent non-tumor tissue in lung cancer (dated by TCRdb to 2017 to 2018). In terms of the full investigation: Of the cohort, 12 patients had adenocarcinoma, 2 had squamous cell carcinoma and 1 had small cell lung cancer. Sequencing generated a total of approximately 130 million productive TCRbeta reads, averaging around 4 million reads per sample. The study compared bulk TCRbeta repertoires between lung tumor tissue and matched distant non-tumor lung tissue from approximately 14 lung cancer patients. TCRbeta CDR3 sequencing was performed on more than 25 paired specimens, with one tumor sample and one normal lung sample collected per patient. Among the roughly 15 patients, ages ranged from about 30 to 80 years, around ten were men and 5 were women, and disease was TNM stage I to III.

There are 17 amino acids in the CDR3, from cysteine to phenylalanine inclusive. Only the CDR3 DNA is retained, 51 bases long and in frame from the first base. CDR1 is given as SGHAT and CDR2 as FQNNGV, both from the germline V gene. RNA was extracted from bulk unsorted tissue and checked for quality with a NanoDrop ND-1000 and an Agilent 2100. The donors were newly diagnosed lung cancer patients admitted for thoracic surgery in China from August to November 2014 who had not received prior chemotherapy. Patients who had received previous radiotherapy or chemotherapy, or who had another concurrent cancer, were excluded from the study. Surgical tissue pieces of roughly 1-2.3 cm3 were preserved in RNAlater solution and stored at -80 °C until use. Preparation of the library involved multiplex PCR. Sequencing took place on an Illumina HiSeq 2500. TCRbeta libraries were built by three rounds of nested PCR using primers (Table S4), following protocols modified from ARM-PCR. Before sequencing, PCR products of 200-500 bp were cut from the gel and purified using the QIAquick gel extraction kit. In the paper's pipeline: Trimmomatic was used to clean the reads, FLASH merged the cleaned reads into complete CDR3 sequences, and MiTCR assigned the sequences to V(D)J germline segments. Clonal diversity was computed as the inverse Simpson's index with VDJtools. A read counted as productive if the sequence was in-frame and lacked a premature stop codon. Using fastp trimming at Q25 and MiXCR clonotype assembly, TCRdb reanalyzed the public sequencing data and kept in-frame beta chains. Entries that share a CDR3 protein sequence are merged under the most common genes and DNA. TCRdb, not the original authors, processed these V and J calls. The table for this sample lists approximately 120,000 distinct CDR3 sequences; more than 60% of them were counted only once. The ten top clones hold about 40% of the sample.

Notes on this clonotype: Its specific antigen is unknown. The junction and the germline gene differ at one end; a read error may be behind it.

Here is what the overall study found, with its caveats: The top 100 clones accounted for a significantly larger cumulative portion of the repertoire in normal lung than in tumor tissue. Younger patients had significantly higher TCR diversity, and higher tumor TCR diversity was associated with shorter overall and disease-free survival. Only approximately 14 patients were included in the cohort, and the need for larger samples and more detailed clinical data was noted by the authors. Peripheral blood was not sequenced, so blood TCRbeta repertoires were not examined in the lung cancer patients of the study. The sequencing platform is not named in the methods, and unique molecular identifiers are not mentioned. Tumor tissue showed significantly greater TCR diversity (inverse Simpson) than normal lung tissue (roughly 430 vs 170, P = 0.0075, Mann-Whitney U test).

The TCR sequence derives from a woman aged 55-70 years with non-small cell lung cancer. The sequencing sample was made of lung tumor tissue. The chain is made from TRBV11-2 and TRBJ2-6; the D gene is perhaps TRBD1 or TRBD2, each of them matching over 5 bases. The sequence in DNA is TGTGCCAGCAGCTTAGAATCAGAGGAGGCTGGGGCCAACGTCCGGATTTTC. Its translation is CASSLESEEAGANVRIF.